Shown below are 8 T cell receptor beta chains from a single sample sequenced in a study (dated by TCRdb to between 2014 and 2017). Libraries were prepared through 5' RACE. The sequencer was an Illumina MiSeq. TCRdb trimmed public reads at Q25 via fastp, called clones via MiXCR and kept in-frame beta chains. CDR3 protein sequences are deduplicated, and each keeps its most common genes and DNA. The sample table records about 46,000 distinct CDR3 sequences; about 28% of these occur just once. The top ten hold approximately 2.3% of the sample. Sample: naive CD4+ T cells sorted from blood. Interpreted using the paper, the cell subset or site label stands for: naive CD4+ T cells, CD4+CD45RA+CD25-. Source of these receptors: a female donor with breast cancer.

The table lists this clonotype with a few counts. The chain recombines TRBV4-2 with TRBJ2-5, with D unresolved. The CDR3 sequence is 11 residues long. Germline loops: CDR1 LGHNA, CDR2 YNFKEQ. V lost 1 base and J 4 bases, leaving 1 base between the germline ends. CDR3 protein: CASSQAETQYF. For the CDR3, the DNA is TGTGCCAGCAGCCAAGCAGAGACCCAGTACTTC.

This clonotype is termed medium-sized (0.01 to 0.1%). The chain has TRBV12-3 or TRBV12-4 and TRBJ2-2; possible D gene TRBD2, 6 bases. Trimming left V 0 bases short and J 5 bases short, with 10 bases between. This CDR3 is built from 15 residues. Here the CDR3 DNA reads TGTGCCAGCAGTTTAGCCGGAGGGCGGACCGGGGAGCTGTTTTTT. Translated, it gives CASSLAGGRTGELFF.

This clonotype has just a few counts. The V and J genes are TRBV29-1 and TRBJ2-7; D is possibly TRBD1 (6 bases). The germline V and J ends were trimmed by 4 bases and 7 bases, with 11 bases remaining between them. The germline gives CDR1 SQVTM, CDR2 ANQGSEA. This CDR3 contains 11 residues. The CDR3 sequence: CSVGTGSEQYF. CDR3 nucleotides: TGCAGCGTTGGAACAGGGAGTGAGCAGTACTTC.

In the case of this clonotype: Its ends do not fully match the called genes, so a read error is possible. The DNA of the CDR3 is TGCGGCGTTGAGGACAGGGACCACTCCTACGAGCAGTACTTC. Amino acid sequence: CGVEDRDHSYEQYF. The chain combines TRBV29-1 with TRBJ2-7; 8 positions agree with TRBD1. Per germline, CDR1 SQVTM and CDR2 ANQGSEA. There are 14 residues in the CDR3.

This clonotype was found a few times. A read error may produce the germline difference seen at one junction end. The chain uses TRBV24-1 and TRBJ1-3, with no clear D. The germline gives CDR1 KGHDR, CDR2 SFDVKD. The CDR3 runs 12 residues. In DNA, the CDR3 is TGTGCCACCAGGGGCTCTGGAAACACCGTATATTTT. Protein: CATRGSGNTVYF.

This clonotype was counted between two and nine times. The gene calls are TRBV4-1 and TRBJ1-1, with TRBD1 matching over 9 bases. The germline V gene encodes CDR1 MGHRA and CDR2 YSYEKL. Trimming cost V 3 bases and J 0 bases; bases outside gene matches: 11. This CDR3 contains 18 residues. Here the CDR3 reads CASSHLEGQGKMNTEAFF. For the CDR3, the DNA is TGCGCCAGCAGCCATCTTGAAGGACAGGGGAAAATGAACACTGAAGCTTTCTTT.

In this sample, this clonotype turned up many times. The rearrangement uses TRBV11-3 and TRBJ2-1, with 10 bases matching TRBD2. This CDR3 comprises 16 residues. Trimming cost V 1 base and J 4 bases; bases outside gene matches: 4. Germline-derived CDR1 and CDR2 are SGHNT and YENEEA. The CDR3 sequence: CASSLGLAGGYNEQFF. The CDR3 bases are TGTGCCAGCAGCTTAGGCTTAGCGGGAGGTTACAATGAGCAGTTCTTC.

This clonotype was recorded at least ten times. CDR3 sequence reads: CASSVVAGVGDTQYF. CDR3 DNA: TGTGCCAGCAGCGTAGTTGCGGGAGTAGGGGATACGCAGTATTTT. The J gene is TRBJ2-3, the V gene TRBV9; 7 bases are shared with TRBD2. The CDR3 has 15 amino acids. Per germline, CDR1 SGDLS and CDR2 YYNGEE. The J segment lost 6 bases and the V segment lost 0 bases, leaving 7 bases of the junction unmatched.